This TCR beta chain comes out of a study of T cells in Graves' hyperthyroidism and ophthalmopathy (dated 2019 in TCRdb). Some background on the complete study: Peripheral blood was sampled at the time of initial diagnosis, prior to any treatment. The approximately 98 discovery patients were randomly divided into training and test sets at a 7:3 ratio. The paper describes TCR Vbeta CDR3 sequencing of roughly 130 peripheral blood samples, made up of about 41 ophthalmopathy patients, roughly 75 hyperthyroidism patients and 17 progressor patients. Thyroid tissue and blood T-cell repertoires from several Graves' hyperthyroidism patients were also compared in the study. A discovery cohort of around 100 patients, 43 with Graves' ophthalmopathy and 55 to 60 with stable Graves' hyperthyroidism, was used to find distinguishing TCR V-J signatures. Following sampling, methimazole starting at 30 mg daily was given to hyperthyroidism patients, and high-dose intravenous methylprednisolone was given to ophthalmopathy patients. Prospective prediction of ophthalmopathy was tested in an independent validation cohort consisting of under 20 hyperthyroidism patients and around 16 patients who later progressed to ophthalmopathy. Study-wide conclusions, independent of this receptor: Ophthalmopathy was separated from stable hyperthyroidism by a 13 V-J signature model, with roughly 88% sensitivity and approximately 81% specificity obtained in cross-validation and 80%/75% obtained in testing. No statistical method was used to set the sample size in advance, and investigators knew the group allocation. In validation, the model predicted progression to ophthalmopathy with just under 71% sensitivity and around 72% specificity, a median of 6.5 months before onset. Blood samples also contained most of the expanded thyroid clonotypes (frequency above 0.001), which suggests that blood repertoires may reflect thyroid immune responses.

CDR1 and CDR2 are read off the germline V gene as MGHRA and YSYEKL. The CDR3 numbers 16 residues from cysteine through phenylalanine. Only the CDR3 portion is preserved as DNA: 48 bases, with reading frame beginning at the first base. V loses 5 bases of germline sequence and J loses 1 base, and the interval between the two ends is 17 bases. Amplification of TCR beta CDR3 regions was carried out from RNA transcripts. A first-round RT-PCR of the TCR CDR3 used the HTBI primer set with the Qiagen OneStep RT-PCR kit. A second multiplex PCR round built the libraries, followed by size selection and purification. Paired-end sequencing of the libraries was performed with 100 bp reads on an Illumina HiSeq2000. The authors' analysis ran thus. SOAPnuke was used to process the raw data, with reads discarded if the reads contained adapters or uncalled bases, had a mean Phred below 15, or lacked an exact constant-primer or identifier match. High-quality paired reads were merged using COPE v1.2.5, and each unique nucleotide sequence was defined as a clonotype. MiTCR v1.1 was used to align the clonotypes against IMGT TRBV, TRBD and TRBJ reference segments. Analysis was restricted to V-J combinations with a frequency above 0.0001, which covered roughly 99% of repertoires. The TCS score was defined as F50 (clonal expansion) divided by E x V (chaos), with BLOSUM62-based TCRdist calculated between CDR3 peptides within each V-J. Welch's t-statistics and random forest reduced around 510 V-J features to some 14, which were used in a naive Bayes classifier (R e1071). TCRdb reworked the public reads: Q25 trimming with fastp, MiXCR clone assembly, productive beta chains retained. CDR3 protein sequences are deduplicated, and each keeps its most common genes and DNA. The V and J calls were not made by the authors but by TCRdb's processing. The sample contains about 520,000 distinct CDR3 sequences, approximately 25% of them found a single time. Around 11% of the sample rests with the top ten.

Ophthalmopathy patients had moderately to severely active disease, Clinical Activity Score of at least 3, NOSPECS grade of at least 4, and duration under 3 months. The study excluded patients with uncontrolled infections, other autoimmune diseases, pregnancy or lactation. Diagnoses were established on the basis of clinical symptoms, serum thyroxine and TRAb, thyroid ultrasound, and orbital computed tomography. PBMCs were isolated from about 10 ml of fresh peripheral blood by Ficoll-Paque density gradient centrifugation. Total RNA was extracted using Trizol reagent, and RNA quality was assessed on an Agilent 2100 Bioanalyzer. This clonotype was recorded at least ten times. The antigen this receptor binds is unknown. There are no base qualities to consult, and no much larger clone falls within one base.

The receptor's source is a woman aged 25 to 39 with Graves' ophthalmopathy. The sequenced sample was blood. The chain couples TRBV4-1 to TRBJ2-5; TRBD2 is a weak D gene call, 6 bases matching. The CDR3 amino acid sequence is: CASSEGEGTVQETQYF. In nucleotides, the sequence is TGCGCCAGCAGCGAAGGGGAAGGGACTGTCCAAGAGACCCAGTACTTC.